This T cell receptor beta chain was obtained from a study of tumor and adjacent non-tumor tissue in lung cancer. General study points: Tumor TCR diversity, when higher, was linked to shorter survival.

RNA was extracted from bulk tissue without any cell sorting. This CDR3 region has 16 residues. Germline V gene lookup returns CDR1 DFQATT and CDR2 SNEGSKA (reference sequence). Worth noting for this clonotype: The antigen is undetermined. One junction end does not reproduce the germline sequence, and a read error may be involved.

Three rounds of nested PCR, following a modified ARM-PCR protocol, produced the TCRbeta library. From the multiplex PCR reads, TCRdb called clonotypes with MiXCR, one entry per CDR3 protein. The repertoire holds 220,000 or so distinct CDR3 sequences, with 71% as singletons. This rearrangement joins TRBV20-1 to TRBJ1-5; D might be TRBD1 (5 bases). The source of this sequence is a man aged 55-75 years with non-small cell lung cancer. Sequenced sample: lung tumor tissue. CDR3: CSTRARTGHSNQPQHF. In DNA, the CDR3 is TGCAGTACTAGAGCTAGAACAGGCCATAGCAATCAGCCCCAGCATTTT.